This is a list of T cell receptor beta chains from one sample in a study of T cell responses to AZD1222 COVID-19 vaccine. Method: immunoSEQ multiplex PCR; TCRdb's copy keeps in-frame clones and lacks some. The table lists just over 80,000 clones, 75% to 90% of them singletons. The sample in question was peripheral blood, obtained on day 0 of AZD1222 vaccination. These receptors all come from an adult in good health. CDR3s include the opening cysteine and the closing phenylalanine or tryptophan. A D gene is named only where the DNA matches it firmly. For some rows the clone size is stated as once, few or many, or as a class when expanded; others skip it.

J gene	D gene	CDR3 length	V gene	clone size	CDR3 DNA	CDR3 protein
TRBJ2-3	NA	18	TRBV4-3	NA	TGCGCCAGCAGCCAAGACAGGGTCCTAGTCGCCGGCACAGATACGCAGTATTTT	CASSQDRVLVAGTDTQYF
TRBJ2-4	TRBD2	15	TRBV5-1	NA	TGCGCCAGCAGCTGGACTAGCGGGGGAAAAAACATTCAGTACTTC	CASSWTSGGKNIQYF
TRBJ2-2	NA	11	TRBV7-6	NA	TGTGCCAGCAGCTTAACCGGGGAGCTGTTTTTT	CASSLTGELFF
TRBJ2-7	NA	13	TRBV27	NA	TGTGCCAGCAGTTTGGGTACCACCTACGAGCAGTACTTC	CASSLGTTYEQYF
TRBJ1-1	NA	13	TRBV10-1	NA	TGCGCCAGCAGGGAGGGGGGGAACACTGAAGCTTTCTTT	CASREGGNTEAFF
TRBJ2-3	NA	12	TRBV20-1	NA	TGCAGTGCTAGTCCTATGGGGGATACGCAGTATTTT	CSASPMGDTQYF
TRBJ1-2	NA	14	TRBV6-5	NA	TGTGCCAGCAGCCCAGGAGACGGTATCTATGGCTACACCTTC	CASSPGDGIYGYTF
TRBJ2-5	TRBD2	14	TRBV7-9	NA	TGTGCCAGCAGCGCTCAGCGGGGGGCCGAGACCCAGTACTTC	CASSAQRGAETQYF
TRBJ1-2	NA	15	TRBV6-5	NA	TGTGCCAGCAGTTACCGGGACGGCAACCGGGGTGGCTACACCTTC	CASSYRDGNRGGYTF
TRBJ1-5	TRBD1	14	TRBV4-2	NA	TGTGCCAGCAGCCAAGGACAGGGCAGTCAGCCCCAGCATTTT	CASSQGQGSQPQHF
TRBJ2-1	NA	13	TRBV7-9	NA	TGTGCCAGCAGCTTAGGGCGGCTCAATGAGCAGTTCTTC	CASSLGRLNEQFF
TRBJ2-5	TRBD2	15	TRBV7-8	NA	TGTGCCAGCAGCTCGAGCGGGGGGAGGGGAGAGACCCAGTACTTC	CASSSSGGRGETQYF
TRBJ1-3	NA	17	TRBV28	few	TGTGCCAGCAGGTCTGCCCTCCGACAAATCTCTGGAAACACCATATATTTT	CASRSALRQISGNTIYF
TRBJ1-1	TRBD1	13	TRBV19	NA	TGTGCCAGTAGCATCTTACAGGGGTCTGAAGCTTTCTTT	CASSILQGSEAFF
TRBJ1-6	TRBD1	15	TRBV5-1	NA	TGCGCCAGCAGCCCTACCGGGACAGGGGTTTCACCCCTCCACTTT	CASSPTGTGVSPLHF
TRBJ2-6	TRBD1	15	TRBV6-5	once	TGTGCCAGCAGTTCCGGGACAGGTGGGGCCAACGTCCTGACTTTC	CASSSGTGGANVLTF
TRBJ2-7	NA	14	TRBV4-2	NA	TGTGCCAGCAGCCAAGATGGGGGGTTTTACGAGCAGTACTTC	CASSQDGGFYEQYF
TRBJ2-7	TRBD1	14	TRBV2	NA	TGTGCCAGCAGTTGGGACAGGGGGACCTACGAGCAGTACTTC	CASSWDRGTYEQYF
TRBJ1-2	TRBD1	13	TRBV12-3/TRBV12-4	once	TGTGCCAGCAGGAGATTAACAGGGGGCGCAAACACCTTC	CASRRLTGGANTF
TRBJ1-6	NA	17	TRBV13	NA	TGTGCCAGCAGCTTATCAGGGGTAGTACAAAATAATTCACCCCTCCACTTT	CASSLSGVVQNNSPLHF
TRBJ1-1	TRBD1	17	TRBV27	once	TGTGCCAGCAGCACCCCCCGGACAGGGACTTTGTGGACTGAAGCTTTCTTT	CASSTPRTGTLWTEAFF
TRBJ2-7	NA	14	TRBV30	NA	TGTGCCTGGAGTGTAAAGAGGGTACCCTACGAGCAGTACTTC	CAWSVKRVPYEQYF
TRBJ1-2	NA	12	TRBV6-5	once	TGTGCCAGCAGTTATGGGGGCTATGGCTACACCTTC	CASSYGGYGYTF
TRBJ2-1	NA	15	TRBV7-6	NA	TGTGCCAGCAGCTTAGCGAATACAGGCTACAATGAGCAGTTCTTC	CASSLANTGYNEQFF
TRBJ2-6	NA	15	TRBV13	NA	TGTGCCAGCAGCTTAGTCGCCTCTGGGGCCAACGTCCTGACTTTC	CASSLVASGANVLTF
TRBJ2-4	TRBD1	14	TRBV7-2	NA	TGTGCCAGCAGCCCCAACAGGGGGCTTAACGCTCAGTACTTC	CASSPNRGLNAQYF
TRBJ1-1	TRBD1	13	TRBV6-9	NA	TGTGCCACCCGGGGAGGGGGCATCACTGAAGCTTTCTTT	CATRGGGITEAFF
TRBJ1-2	TRBD1	17	TRBV19	NA	TGTGCCAGTAGTATCCCCCAGCAGGGGGGTTTCTCTTATGGCTACACCTTC	CASSIPQQGGFSYGYTF
TRBJ2-2	NA	14	TRBV19	NA	TGTGCCAGTGTTCGAAGCCGATACACCGGGGAGCTGTTTTTT	CASVRSRYTGELFF
TRBJ2-3	NA	11	TRBV7-9	NA	TGTGCCAGCAGCTTAGTCGAGTGGCAGTATTTT	CASSLVEWQYF
TRBJ2-7	NA	12	TRBV7-2	NA	TGTGCCAGCAGCTTTATAGTCCACGAGCAGTACTTC	CASSFIVHEQYF
TRBJ1-4	NA	13	TRBV5-1	NA	TGCGCCAGCAGCGTCACCATACAGGAAAAACTGTTTTTT	CASSVTIQEKLFF
TRBJ1-1	NA	13	TRBV11-1	NA	TGTGCCAGCAGCCCAACAGGGATCACTGAAGCTTTCTTT	CASSPTGITEAFF
TRBJ2-7	NA	12	TRBV6-5	NA	TGTGCCAGCAGTTACAGGGCCTACGAGCAGTACTTC	CASSYRAYEQYF
TRBJ1-1	NA	12	TRBV7-9	NA	TGTGCCAGCAGCTTCTCCGGCACTGAAGCTTTCTTT	CASSFSGTEAFF
TRBJ2-7	NA	15	TRBV12-2	NA	TGTGCAAGTCGCCCCGGACAGGATCTCTCCTACGAGCAGTACTTC	CASRPGQDLSYEQYF
TRBJ1-5	NA	14	TRBV28	NA	TGTGCCAGCAGTTTATGGGAGGCTAATCAGCCCCAGCATTTT	CASSLWEANQPQHF
TRBJ1-2	NA	13	TRBV11-1	NA	TGTGCCAGCAGCTTTTCTCCAGGGAGTGGCTACACCTTC	CASSFSPGSGYTF
TRBJ2-5	NA	13	TRBV9	NA	TGTGCCAGCAGCGTAGGAAACCAAGAGACCCAGTACTTC	CASSVGNQETQYF
TRBJ1-5	NA	18	TRBV19	NA	TGTGCCAGTAGTATAGACCGGGTGGGGCGCCTAAGCAATCAGCCCCAGCATTTT	CASSIDRVGRLSNQPQHF
TRBJ1-6	NA	17	TRBV6-1	NA	TGTGCCAGCAGTGAAGCGTGGGGGGGCCAGAATAATTCACCCCTCCACTTT	CASSEAWGGQNNSPLHF
TRBJ1-5	NA	12	TRBV24-1	NA	TGTGCCACCAGTGATCCCAATCAGCCCCAGCATTTT	CATSDPNQPQHF
TRBJ2-7	NA	14	TRBV5-5	NA	TGTGCCAGCAGCTTAAGCAGGGGAGGGATGGAGCAGTACTTC	CASSLSRGGMEQYF
TRBJ1-2	TRBD1	14	TRBV19	NA	TGTGCCAGTAGTATCCCGAAGACAGGGAGGAGCGTCACTTTC	CASSIPKTGRSVTF
TRBJ1-4	NA	12	TRBV10-3	NA	TGTGCCATCAGTGAGATAAACGAAAAACTGTTTTTT	CAISEINEKLFF
TRBJ2-1	NA	13	TRBV7-9	NA	TGTGCCAGCAGCTTATACCTAGCTCATGAGCAGTTCTTC	CASSLYLAHEQFF
TRBJ2-2	NA	15	TRBV6-2/TRBV6-3	NA	TGTGCCAGCAGTTACGGGGGGCCGAACACCGGGGAGCTGTTTTTT	CASSYGGPNTGELFF
TRBJ1-1	NA	16	TRBV6-1	NA	TGTGCCAGCAGTGAAGGGAACGGAAAGATGAACACTGAAGCTTTCTTT	CASSEGNGKMNTEAFF
TRBJ2-1	TRBD2	17	TRBV19	NA	TGTGCCAGTAAGAAGTCGGCGGGGGGCCAAGTCTACAATGAGCAGTTCTTC	CASKKSAGGQVYNEQFF
TRBJ1-5	NA	14	TRBV30	NA	TGTGCCTGGAGTGTCCCACCGAGGGACCTGCCCCAGCATTTT	CAWSVPPRDLPQHF
TRBJ1-3	NA	14	TRBV30	NA	TGTGCCTGGAGTGTAATAACCAAAGGAAACACCATATATTTT	CAWSVITKGNTIYF
TRBJ2-1	NA	14	TRBV27	NA	TGTGCCAGCAGTTTTCTGTGGGGTCGCAATGAGCAGTTCTTC	CASSFLWGRNEQFF
TRBJ2-1	NA	13	TRBV24-1	NA	TGTGCCACCAGTGATCCCTCCTACAATGAGCAGTTCTTC	CATSDPSYNEQFF
TRBJ1-4	NA	16	TRBV7-9	NA	TGTGCCAGCAGCTTAGGTGTGGGGGGAGTTAATGAAAAACTGTTTTTT	CASSLGVGGVNEKLFF
TRBJ2-3	NA	17	TRBV5-1	NA	TGCGCCAGCAACAGCCGGGCTCTAGAAAACCACACAGATACGCAGTATTTT	CASNSRALENHTDTQYF
TRBJ2-1	TRBD2	14	TRBV29-1	NA	TGCAGCGCCCCCCGGGGTAGCGGGGGGAGTGAGCAGTTCTTC	CSAPRGSGGSEQFF
TRBJ1-2	NA	13	TRBV6-5	NA	TGTGCCAGCAGTTACTCCCGGGGGTATGGCTACACCTTC	CASSYSRGYGYTF
TRBJ1-2	NA	13	TRBV18	NA	TGTGCCAGCTCCCCCGACAGGAACTATGGCTACACCTTC	CASSPDRNYGYTF
TRBJ1-4	NA	11	TRBV19	NA	TGTGCCAGTAGGGGTTGGGTTGAACTGTTTTTT	CASRGWVELFF